A single sample gave rise to the 5 T cell receptor beta chains below, sequenced in a study of T cell responses to AZD1222 COVID-19 vaccine (TCRdb year 2021). The time point label, read with the paper, signifies: about 28 days (+/-7) after the second vaccine dose. Libraries were constructed by the immunoSEQ multiplex PCR assay. TCRdb's version of the immuneACCESS table is confined to in-frame rearrangements and falls short of the full clone set. An unresolved V gene accounts for under half of the shortfall where checked; the remainder is of unknown origin. Across this sample there are 130,000 to 150,000 clones, with about 86% seen only once. The leading ten clones occupy approximately 5% of the sample. Sequences were derived from peripheral blood, sampled 28 days after the second AZD1222 dose. The receptors shown here come from an adult who received the AZD1222 COVID-19 vaccine.

The CDR3 loop is CASSPGDKLGNTIYF. The CDR3 region has the DNA TGTGCCAGCAGCCCCGGGGACAAACTTGGAAACACCATATATTTT. The chain uses TRBV5-4 and TRBJ1-3; a weak D match, TRBD1 (6 bases). Trimming pared 4 bases from V and 3 bases from J, leaving 14 bases between. CDR3 size: 15 residues. Germline V lookup: CDR1 SGHNT, CDR2 YYREEE (reference sequence).

The rearrangement uses TRBV4-1 and TRBJ1-1, with D possibly matching TRBD1 (6 bases). Germline values: CDR1 MGHRA, CDR2 YSYEKL. The CDR3 totals 16 residues. Trimming left V 1 base short and J 3 bases short, with 15 bases between. CDR3: CASSQGSGGLDTEAFF. CDR3 sequence (DNA): TGCGCCAGCAGCCAAGGGTCTGGGGGGCTAGACACTGAAGCTTTCTTT.

The chain links TRBV9 to TRBJ2-7, with 7 bases identical to TRBD2. The CDR3 runs to 13 residues. The germline V gene has CDR1 SGDLS and CDR2 YYNGEE. The trim removed 2 bases at V and 6 bases at J, leaving 5 bases unmatched. The CDR3 sequence is CASSVWGEGEQYF. CDR3 nucleotide sequence: TGTGCCAGCAGCGTTTGGGGGGAGGGCGAGCAGTACTTC.

The chain uses TRBV12-5 and TRBJ2-6; 8 bases match TRBD1. Trimming took 0 bases from V and 2 from J; bases not matched to a gene: 18. The germline V gene has CDR1 LGHNT and CDR2 FRNRAP. This CDR3 is 22 amino acids long. The DNA of the CDR3 is TGTGCTAGTGGTTTGGTACGAACTCCTTCGACAGGGGCCACCCCTGGGGCCAACGTCCTGACTTTC. Translating gives CASGLVRTPSTGATPGANVLTF. The full variable domain, with the rest looked up from reference TRBV12-5 and TRBJ2-6, is DARVTQTPRHKVTEMGQEVTMRCQPILGHNTVFWYRQTMMQGLELLAYFRNRAPLDDSGMPKDRFSAEMPDATLATLKIQPSEPRDSAVYFCASGLVRTPSTGATPGANVLTFGAGSRLTVL.

The chain links TRBV5-1 to TRBJ1-3; TRBD1 aligns across 7 bases. The germline CDR1 and CDR2 sequences are SGHRS and YFSETQ. CDR3 length: 15 amino acids. Trimming at V came to 4 bases and at J to 4 bases, leaving 8 bases not matched to a gene. CDR3 amino acids: CASSADLDRGNTIYF. DNA of the CDR3: TGCGCCAGCAGCGCGGACTTGGACAGGGGAAACACCATATATTTT.